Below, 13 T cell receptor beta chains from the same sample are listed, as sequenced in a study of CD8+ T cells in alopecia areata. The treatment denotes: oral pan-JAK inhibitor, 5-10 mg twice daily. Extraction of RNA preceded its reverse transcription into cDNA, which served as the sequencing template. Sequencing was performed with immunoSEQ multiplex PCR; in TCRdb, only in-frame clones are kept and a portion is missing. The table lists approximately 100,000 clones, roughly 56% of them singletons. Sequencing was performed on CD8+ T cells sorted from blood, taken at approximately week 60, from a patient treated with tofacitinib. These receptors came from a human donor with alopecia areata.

CDR3: CASSGGGTSAYEQYF. The CDR3 coding sequence is TGTGCCAGCAGCGGGGGGGGGACTAGCGCTTACGAGCAGTACTTC. The chain has TRBV7-9 and TRBJ2-7, with 10 bases identical to TRBD2. The CDR3 runs 15 residues. Trimming at V came to 5 bases and at J to 4 bases, leaving 8 bases not matched to a gene. Germline V gene data show CDR1 as SEHNR and CDR2 as FQNEAQ (reference sequence).

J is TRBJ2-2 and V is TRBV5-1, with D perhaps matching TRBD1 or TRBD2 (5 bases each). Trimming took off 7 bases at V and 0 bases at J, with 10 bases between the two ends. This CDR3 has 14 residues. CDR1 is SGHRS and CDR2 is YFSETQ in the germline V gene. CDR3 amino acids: CASEEGTNTGELFF. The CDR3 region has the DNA TGCGCCAGCGAAGAGGGGACGAACACCGGGGAGCTGTTTTTT.

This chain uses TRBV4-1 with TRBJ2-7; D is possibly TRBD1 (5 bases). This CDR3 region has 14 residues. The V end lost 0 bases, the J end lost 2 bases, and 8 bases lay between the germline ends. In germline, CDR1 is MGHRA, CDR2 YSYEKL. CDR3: CASSQDKGPYEQYF. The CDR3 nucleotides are TGCGCCAGCAGCCAAGACAAGGGGCCCTACGAGCAGTACTTC.

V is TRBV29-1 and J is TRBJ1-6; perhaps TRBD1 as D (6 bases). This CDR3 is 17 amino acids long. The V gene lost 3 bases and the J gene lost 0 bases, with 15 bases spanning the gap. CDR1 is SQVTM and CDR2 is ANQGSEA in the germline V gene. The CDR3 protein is CSVEGGHQSSYNSPLHF. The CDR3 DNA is TGCAGCGTTGAGGGGGGACACCAGAGCTCCTATAATTCACCCCTCCACTTT.

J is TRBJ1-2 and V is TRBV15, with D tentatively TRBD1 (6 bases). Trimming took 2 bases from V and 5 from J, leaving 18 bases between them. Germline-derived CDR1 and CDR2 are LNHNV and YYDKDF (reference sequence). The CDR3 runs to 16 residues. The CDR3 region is CATSRPRVAGEYGYTF. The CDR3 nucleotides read TGTGCCACCAGCAGACCCCGGGTTGCAGGGGAATATGGCTACACCTTC. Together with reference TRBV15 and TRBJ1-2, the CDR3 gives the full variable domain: DAMVIQNPRYQVTQFGKPVTLSCSQTLNHNVMYWYQQKSSQAPKLLFHYYDKDFNNEADTPDNFQSRRPNTSFCFLDIRSPGLGDTAMYLCATSRPRVAGEYGYTFGSGTRLTVV.

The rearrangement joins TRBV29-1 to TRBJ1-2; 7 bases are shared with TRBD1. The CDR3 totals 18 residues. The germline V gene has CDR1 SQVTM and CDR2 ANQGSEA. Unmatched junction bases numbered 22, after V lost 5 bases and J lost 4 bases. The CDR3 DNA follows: TGCAGCGTTCTCGTACGGACACGGACAGACAGGGACAGCTATGGCTACACCTTC. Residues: CSVLVRTRTDRDSYGYTF.

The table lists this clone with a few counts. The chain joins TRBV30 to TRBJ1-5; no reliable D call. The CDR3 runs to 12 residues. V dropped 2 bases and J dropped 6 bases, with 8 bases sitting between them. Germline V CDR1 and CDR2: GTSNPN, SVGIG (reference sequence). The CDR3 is CAWSLHGQPQHF. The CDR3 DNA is TGTGCCTGGAGTCTGCACGGTCAGCCCCAGCATTTT.

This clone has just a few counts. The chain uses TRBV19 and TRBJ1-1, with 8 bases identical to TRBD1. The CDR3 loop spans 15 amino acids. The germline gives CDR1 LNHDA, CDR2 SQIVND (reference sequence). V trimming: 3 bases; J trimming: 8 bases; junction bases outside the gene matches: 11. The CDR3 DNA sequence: TGTGCCAGTAGTATTACCAGGGGGCATGGGTCCGAAGCTTTCTTT. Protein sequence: CASSITRGHGSEAFF. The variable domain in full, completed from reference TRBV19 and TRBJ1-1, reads DGGITQSPKYLFRKEGQNVTLSCEQNLNHDAMYWYRQDPGQGLRLIYYSQIVNDFQKGDIAEGYSVSREKKESFPLTVTSAQKNPTAFYLCASSITRGHGSEAFFGQGTRLTVV.

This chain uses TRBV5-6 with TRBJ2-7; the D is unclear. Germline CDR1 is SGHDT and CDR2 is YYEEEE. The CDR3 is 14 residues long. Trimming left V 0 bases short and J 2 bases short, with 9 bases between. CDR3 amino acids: CASSLGVGTYEQYF. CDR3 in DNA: TGTGCCAGCAGCTTGGGGGTCGGCACCTACGAGCAGTACTTC.

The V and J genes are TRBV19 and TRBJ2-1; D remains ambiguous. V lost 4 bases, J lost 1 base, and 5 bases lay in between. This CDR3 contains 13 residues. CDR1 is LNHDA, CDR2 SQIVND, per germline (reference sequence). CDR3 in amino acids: CASSTYSYNEQFF. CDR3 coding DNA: TGTGCCAGTAGTACCTATTCCTACAATGAGCAGTTCTTC.

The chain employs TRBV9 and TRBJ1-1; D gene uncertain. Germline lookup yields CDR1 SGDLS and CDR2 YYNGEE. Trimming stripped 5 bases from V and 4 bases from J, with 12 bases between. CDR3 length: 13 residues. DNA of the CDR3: TGTGCCAGCAGTGATACGAAGGGCACTGAAGCTTTCTTT. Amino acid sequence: CASSDTKGTEAFF.

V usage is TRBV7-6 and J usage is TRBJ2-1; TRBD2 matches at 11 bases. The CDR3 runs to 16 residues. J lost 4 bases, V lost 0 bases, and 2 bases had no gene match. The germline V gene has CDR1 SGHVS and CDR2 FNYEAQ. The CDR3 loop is CASSLAASGGYNEQFF. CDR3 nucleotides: TGTGCCAGCAGCTTAGCGGCTAGCGGGGGGTACAATGAGCAGTTCTTC.

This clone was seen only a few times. The CDR3 DNA is TGCAGCGTTGACAATCAGGGCTATGGCTACACCTTC. The encoded protein is CSVDNQGYGYTF. The rearrangement joins TRBV29-1 to TRBJ1-2; possible D gene TRBD1, 5 bases. Germline CDR1 and CDR2: SQVTM and ANQGSEA. This CDR3 is 12 amino acids long. The V end was cut by 3 bases, the J end by 4 bases, with 9 bases between.